What follows are 21 T cell receptor beta chains derived from one specimen sequenced in a study of T-cell reconstitution after alpha-beta-depleted transplantation in children. This sample's TCRbeta library carried unique molecular identifier barcodes. TCRdb processed the PCR reads anew with MiXCR; each CDR3 protein has one entry. This sample has 400,000 to 500,000 distinct CDR3 sequences, with 11% found just once. The sample here was PBMCs from the stem cell graft donor, taken from the stem cell graft. Every receptor here comes from a human donor who donated a stem cell graft to a child with acute myeloid leukemia.

The gene calls are TRBV7-2 and TRBJ2-5; no clear D. The CDR3 length is 14 residues. Germline V lookup: CDR1 SGHTA, CDR2 FQGNSA. With 5 bases removed from V and 5 bases from J, the gap between germline ends came to 15 bases. CDR3 bases: TGTGCCAGCAGCCGCGAGTCCTCGAGGGAGACCCAGTACTTC. It specifies CASSRESSRETQYF.

There are a few counts of this clonotype. CDR3 bases: TGTGCCAGCAGTTTTAGAGGGCGATCCAATCAGCCCCAGCATTTT. It encodes CASSFRGRSNQPQHF. The J gene is TRBJ1-5, the V gene TRBV12-3 or TRBV12-4; D is unresolved. Trimming took 3 bases from V and 3 from J, leaving 12 bases between them. The CDR3 totals 15 residues.

This clonotype has a single count. This may be a read error, as it is one base from a much larger clone. V is TRBV5-1 and J is TRBJ1-3; 10 nucleotides agree with TRBD1. The length of the CDR3 is 15 residues. Germline values: CDR1 SGHRS, CDR2 YFSETQ. CDR3 protein: CASSPDRGEGNTMYF. CDR3 bases: TGCGCCAGCAGCCCGGACAGGGGGGAAGGAAACACCATGTATTTT.

A few counts support this clonotype. The V gene is TRBV12-3 or TRBV12-4, the J gene TRBJ2-5; unclear D gene. The ends were cut back, 7 bases at V and 5 bases at J, with 14 bases in the middle. The CDR3 runs to 13 residues. The DNA of the CDR3 is TGTGCCAGCACCTTGGGCAGTTTGGAGACCCAGTACTTC. Translating it yields CASTLGSLETQYF.

The V gene is TRBV3-1, the J gene TRBJ2-4; 8 bases agree with TRBD2. Germline lookup yields CDR1 LGHDT and CDR2 YNNKEL (reference sequence). J was trimmed by 6 bases and V by 2 bases; bases with no gene match: 12. The CDR3 has 17 residues. The CDR3 bases are TGTGCCAGCAGCCAAATCGGGAGGGGGGAGCTCGGAAACATTCAGTACTTC. It codes for CASSQIGRGELGNIQYF.

This chain uses TRBV7-9 with TRBJ2-1; 7 bases match TRBD2. CDR1 and CDR2 from the germline V gene are SEHNR and FQNEAQ (reference sequence). V lost 4 bases, J lost 5 bases, and 5 bases stayed unmatched. The CDR3 covers 14 residues. The CDR3 spells CASSSGLSNNEQFF. DNA for the CDR3: TGTGCCAGCAGCTCGGGACTAAGTAACAATGAGCAGTTCTTC.

In this sample, this clonotype turned up a few times. The gene calls are TRBV29-1 and TRBJ2-7; D possibly matches TRBD1 or TRBD2 (6 bases each). The CDR3 covers 13 residues. Trimming left V 6 bases short and J 0 bases short, with 12 bases between. Germline lookup yields CDR1 SQVTM and CDR2 ANQGSEA. CDR3 in amino acids: CSVEGGNSYEQYF. CDR3 bases: TGCAGCGTGGAGGGGGGCAACTCCTACGAGCAGTACTTC.

This clonotype was seen a handful of times. This chain links TRBV20-1 with TRBJ1-2; the D gene is possibly TRBD1 (6 bases). CDR3 length: 11 residues. Germline values: CDR1 DFQATT, CDR2 SNEGSKA (reference sequence). Trimming stripped 5 bases from V and 12 bases from J, with 16 bases between. The CDR3 coding sequence is TGCAGTGCTGAACTACAGGGCATAAACACCTTC. Encoded protein: CSAELQGINTF.

This clonotype was detected only a few times. The CDR3 here is CASSTIPASGNEQFF. The CDR3 nucleotides read TGCGCCAGCAGCACAATCCCCGCTAGCGGGAATGAGCAGTTCTTC. This rearrangement joins TRBV5-1 to TRBJ2-1; the match to TRBD2 covers 8 bases. Germline V lookup: CDR1 SGHRS, CDR2 YFSETQ. CDR3 length: 15 amino acids. The ends lost 4 bases at V and 7 bases at J; junction bases unmatched: 10.

This clonotype appeared many times. The rearrangement joins TRBV11-2 to TRBJ2-1; 10 bases are shared with TRBD2. Germline trimming cut 4 bases from V and 4 bases from J; bases unmatched to any gene: 10. This CDR3 is built from 17 residues. Germline CDR1 reads SGHAT; CDR2 reads FQNNGV. This CDR3 reads CASSSNPGLAVYNEQFF. The DNA for the CDR3 is TGTGCCAGCAGCTCTAACCCCGGACTAGCGGTATACAATGAGCAGTTCTTC.

V gene TRBV5-1 combines with J gene TRBJ2-1, with TRBD2 matching over 7 bases. The CDR3 runs 14 residues. Germline CDR1 is SGHRS and CDR2 is YFSETQ. With 2 bases clipped from V and 4 bases from J, the junction kept 3 bases outside the gene matches. The CDR3 region is CASSFGGEYNEQFF. DNA for the CDR3: TGCGCCAGCAGCTTTGGGGGGGAATACAATGAGCAGTTCTTC.

This clonotype was counted a few times. The rearrangement uses TRBV9 and TRBJ1-3; D is ambiguous. The CDR3 is 13 residues long. CDR1 is SGDLS, CDR2 YYNGEE, per germline. The germline V and J ends were trimmed by 0 bases and 8 bases, with 9 bases remaining between them. CDR3 sequence (DNA): TGTGCCAGCAGCGTAGAACCGGGCTACACCATATATTTT. Translation: CASSVEPGYTIYF. Supplemented by reference TRBV9 and TRBJ1-3, the full variable domain reads DSGVTQTPKHLITATGQRVTLRCSPRSGDLSVYWYQQSLDQGLQFLIQYYNGEERAKGNILERFSAQQFPDLHSELNLSSLELGDSALYFCASSVEPGYTIYFGEGSWLTVV.

This clonotype showed up just a few times. This rearrangement joins TRBV10-1 to TRBJ2-2; no clear D gene. The CDR3 sequence is 16 residues long. The V end was cut by 2 bases, the J end by 5 bases, with 15 bases between. Germline V gene lookup returns CDR1 WNHNN and CDR2 SYGVQD (reference sequence). CDR3 sequence: CASSEAPHFWTGELFF. CDR3 sequence (DNA): TGCGCCAGCAGTGAGGCGCCGCATTTTTGGACCGGGGAGCTGTTTTTT.

This clonotype was observed a few times. The V gene is TRBV12-3 or TRBV12-4, the J gene TRBJ2-2; tentatively, D is TRBD1 (6 bases). V was cut by 3 bases and J by 4 bases, with 9 bases left in between. This CDR3 region has 14 residues. CDR3 nucleotides: TGTGCCAGCAGTTTTTTGGGGGCCACCGGGGAGCTGTTTTTT. It specifies CASSFLGATGELFF.

This clonotype has more than one count but fewer than ten. The J gene is TRBJ2-3, the V gene TRBV20-1, with 8 bases fitting TRBD1. The V gene's germline CDR1 is DFQATT and CDR2 SNEGSKA (reference sequence). Losses at the gene ends were 6 bases for V and 4 bases for J; bases not matched to a gene: 6. The CDR3 has 13 amino acids. CDR3 residues: CSAPKQGADTQYF. The CDR3 region has the DNA TGCAGTGCCCCCAAACAGGGGGCAGATACGCAGTATTTT.

This clonotype was recorded a few times. The rearrangement joins TRBV20-1 to TRBJ1-1; D unresolved. There are 16 residues in the CDR3. Germline V gene lookup returns CDR1 DFQATT and CDR2 SNEGSKA (reference sequence). Trimming stripped 2 bases from V and 5 bases from J, with 21 bases between. CDR3 residues: CSARRRPTLRWTEAFF. The DNA for the CDR3 is TGCAGTGCTAGAAGGCGCCCCACTCTCCGGTGGACTGAAGCTTTCTTT.

This clonotype was seen only a few times. This chain connects TRBV6-2 or TRBV6-3 to TRBJ2-5, with 10 bases lining up with TRBD2. The V gene's germline CDR1 is MNHEY and CDR2 SVGEGT. There are 13 residues in the CDR3. V shed 8 bases and J 3 bases; nucleotides not matched to a gene: 3. CDR3 region: CASHGLAEETQYF. CDR3 DNA sequence: TGTGCCAGCCACGGACTAGCGGAAGAGACCCAGTACTTC.

The V and J genes are TRBV20-1 and TRBJ2-5; D unresolved. Trimming stripped 1 base from V and 2 bases from J, with 11 bases between. Germline V gene lookup returns CDR1 DFQATT and CDR2 SNEGSKA (reference sequence). The CDR3 has 14 residues. CDR3 DNA sequence: TGCAGTGCTAGAGTAGACGATGGACAAGAGACCCAGTACTTC. Its protein product is CSARVDDGQETQYF.

The chain has TRBV5-4 and TRBJ2-1; D possibly corresponds to TRBD2 (5 bases). This CDR3 has 13 residues. Trimming pared 3 bases from V and 10 bases from J, leaving 14 bases between. Germline CDR1 and CDR2: SGHNT and YYREEE (reference sequence). The CDR3: CASSSQARGEQFF. The CDR3 DNA sequence: TGTGCCAGCAGCTCGCAAGCCCGCGGGGAGCAGTTCTTC.

The genes are TRBV29-1 and TRBJ2-2; D may be TRBD1 or TRBD2 (5 bases each). The CDR3 spans 14 residues. The V and J ends lost 3 bases and 1 base respectively, with 9 bases between them. CDR1 and CDR2 from the germline V gene are SQVTM and ANQGSEA. CDR3 loop: CSVEGEKNTGELFF. The CDR3, as DNA: TGCAGCGTTGAGGGGGAGAAGAACACCGGGGAGCTGTTTTTT.

This clonotype was detected many times. The chain couples TRBV7-2 to TRBJ1-1; D not resolved. The CDR3 consists of 11 residues. V shed 5 bases and J shed 8 bases, with 9 bases lying between them. Germline V gene data show CDR1 as SGHTA and CDR2 as FQGNSA. CDR3 loop: CASSPGGEAFF. The DNA of the CDR3 is TGTGCCAGCAGCCCAGGTGGGGAAGCTTTCTTT. The whole variable domain, filled in from reference TRBV7-2 and TRBJ1-1, reads GAGVSQSPSNKVTEKGKDVELRCDPISGHTALYWYRQSLGQGLEFLIYFQGNSAPDKSGLPSDRFSAERTGGSVSTLTIQRTQQEDSAVYLCASSPGGEAFFGQGTRLTVV.